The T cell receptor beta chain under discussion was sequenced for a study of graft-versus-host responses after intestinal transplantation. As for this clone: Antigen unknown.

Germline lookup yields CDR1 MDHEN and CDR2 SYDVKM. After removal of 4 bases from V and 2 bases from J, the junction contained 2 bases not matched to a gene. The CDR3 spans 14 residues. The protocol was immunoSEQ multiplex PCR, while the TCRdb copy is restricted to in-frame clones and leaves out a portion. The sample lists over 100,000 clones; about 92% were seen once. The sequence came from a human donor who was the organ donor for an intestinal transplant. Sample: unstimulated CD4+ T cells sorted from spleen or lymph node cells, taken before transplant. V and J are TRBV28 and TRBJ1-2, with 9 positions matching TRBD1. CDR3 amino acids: CASSWTGVNYGYTF. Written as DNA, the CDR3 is TGTGCCAGCAGTTGGACAGGGGTGAACTATGGCTACACCTTC.